This T cell receptor beta chain was retrieved from a study of T cell responses to AZD1222 COVID-19 vaccine. CDR3 length equals 15 residues. Trimming shortened V by 4 bases and J by 0 bases, and 13 bases separated the two germline ends. The germline V gene encodes CDR1 SGHRS and CDR2 YFSETQ. Measured with immunoSEQ multiplex PCR; TCRdb has only the in-frame clones, and not every one. This sample has 150,000 to 200,000 clones; about 89% occur once, and the top ten carry roughly 1.3%. Concerning this clone itself: Its antigen is undetermined.

General study points: CD4 TCRs associated with vaccination spanned spike, dominating at 160-218 and 743-854. Mostly white British, mostly female donors; authors suggested clonal diversity may be underestimated. Compared with day 0, the breadth and depth of the Spike-specific TCR repertoire rose significantly after two doses of AZD1222.

The chain employs TRBV5-1 and TRBJ2-5; D tentatively fits TRBD1 or TRBD2 (5 bases each). The material sequenced was peripheral blood, taken 28 days after the second AZD1222 dose. The TCR was taken from an adult who received the AZD1222 COVID-19 vaccine. CDR3 residues: CASSRDPTYQETQYF. The CDR3 coding sequence is TGCGCCAGCAGCCGGGACCCGACATACCAAGAGACCCAGTACTTC.